This T cell receptor (beta chain) comes out of a study of neurological immune-mediated disorders. Trimming removed 5 bases from V and 7 bases from J, with 17 bases in between. This CDR3 has 14 residues. From germline, CDR1 is SGHTA and CDR2 FQGNSA. This clonotype was counted a few times. TCRdb re-called the 5' RACE reads with MiXCR, one entry per CDR3 protein. This table has roughly 50,000 distinct CDR3 sequences, just under 4.5% appearing once. The receptor comes from an older woman with multiple sclerosis. This rearrangement joins TRBV7-2 to TRBJ2-5; TRBD1 is a possible D gene (5 bases). Sequenced material: PBMCs. This CDR3 is CASSPWTQTGTQYF. CDR3 bases: TGTGCCAGCAGCCCCTGGACACAAACCGGGACCCAGTACTTC.